The clone carrying this TCR beta chain showed up just once. Its antigen is as yet unknown. This specimen comes from a study of T cell responses to AZD1222 COVID-19 vaccine. Broader study findings: Repertoire sampling occurred only after the peak T cell response.

The ends were cut back, 4 bases at V and 3 bases at J, with 16 bases in the middle. Germline V gives CDR1 SGHTA, CDR2 FQGNSA. The CDR3 totals 15 residues. Profiled with immunoSEQ multiplex PCR; TCRdb holds only in-frame clones, not every one. The sample contains around 99,000 clones, 90% to 95% of which appear only once. The sample was peripheral blood, taken on day 0 of AZD1222 vaccination. This receptor was obtained from an adult in good health. The chain has TRBV7-2 and TRBJ2-7; TRBD2 might be the D (5 bases). In DNA, the CDR3 is TGTGCCAGCAGCTCTAGAAGGGAGAACTACTACGAGCAGTACTTC. The encoded protein is CASSSRRENYYEQYF.